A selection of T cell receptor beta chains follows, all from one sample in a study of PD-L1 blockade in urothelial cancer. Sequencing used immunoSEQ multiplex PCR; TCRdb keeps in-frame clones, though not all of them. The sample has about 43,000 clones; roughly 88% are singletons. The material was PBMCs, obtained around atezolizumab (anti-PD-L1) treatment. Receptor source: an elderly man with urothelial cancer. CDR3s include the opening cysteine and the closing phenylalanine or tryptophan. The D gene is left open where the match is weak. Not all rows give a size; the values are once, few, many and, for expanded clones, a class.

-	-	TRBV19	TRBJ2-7	CASSIDAAPTYEQYF	TGTGCCAGTAGTATAGATGCGGCTCCTACTTACGAGCAGTACTTC
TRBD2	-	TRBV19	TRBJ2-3	CASSGGLAGGTQYF	TGTGCCAGTAGTGGGGGACTAGCGGGGGGGACGCAGTATTTT
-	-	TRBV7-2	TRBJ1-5	CASSRQVSAGQPQHF	TGTGCCAGCAGCCGACAGGTTTCAGCAGGTCAGCCCCAGCATTTT
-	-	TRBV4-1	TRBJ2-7	CASSQAQGASGREQYF	TGCGCCAGCAGCCAAGCTCAGGGGGCTAGCGGAAGAGAGCAGTACTTC
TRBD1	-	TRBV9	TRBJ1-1	CASSPGQGKGTEAFF	TGTGCCAGCAGCCCAGGACAGGGGAAGGGCACTGAAGCTTTCTTT
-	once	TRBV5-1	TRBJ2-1	CASGDRYNEQFF	TGCGCCAGCGGTGACAGATACAATGAGCAGTTCTTC
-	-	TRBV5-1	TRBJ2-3	CASSFRFASSTDTQYF	TGCGCCAGCAGCTTCCGGTTCGCTTCTAGCACAGATACGCAGTATTTT
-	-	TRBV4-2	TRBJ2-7	CASSQVGTRTYEQYF	TGTGCCAGCAGCCAAGTGGGCACCCGAACCTACGAGCAGTACTTC
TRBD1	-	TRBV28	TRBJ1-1	CASSSGQVGTEAFF	TGTGCCAGCAGTTCCGGACAGGTCGGCACTGAAGCTTTCTTT
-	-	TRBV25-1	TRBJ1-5	CASRTHRVRNQPQHF	TGTGCCAGCAGGACTCACAGGGTCCGCAATCAGCCCCAGCATTTT
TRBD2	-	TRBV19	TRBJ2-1	CASRETSGSRYNEQFF	TGTGCCAGTAGGGAAACTAGCGGGAGTAGATACAATGAGCAGTTCTTC
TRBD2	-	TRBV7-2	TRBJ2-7	CASSPLAGAYEQYF	TGTGCCAGCAGCCCGCTAGCGGGAGCATACGAGCAGTACTTC
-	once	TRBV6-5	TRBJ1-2	CASSRGSEGGYTF	TGTGCCAGCAGCAGGGGCAGCGAGGGGGGCTACACCTTC
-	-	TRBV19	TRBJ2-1	CASSLLISAPGEQFF	TGTGCCAGTAGCCTACTAATCTCGGCCCCTGGTGAGCAGTTCTTC
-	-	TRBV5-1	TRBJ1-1	CASSLGDTGNTEAFF	TGCGCCAGCAGCTTGGGGGACACCGGGAACACTGAAGCTTTCTTT
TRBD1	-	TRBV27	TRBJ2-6	CASSSGTAGANVLTF	TGTGCCAGCAGTTCAGGGACAGCTGGGGCCAACGTCCTGACTTTC
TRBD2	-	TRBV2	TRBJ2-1	CASDAGGSYNEQFF	TGTGCCAGCGACGCGGGAGGTTCCTACAATGAGCAGTTCTTC
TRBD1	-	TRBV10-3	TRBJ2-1	CAISEGQGAGEQFF	TGTGCCATCAGTGAGGGACAGGGGGCCGGTGAGCAGTTCTTC
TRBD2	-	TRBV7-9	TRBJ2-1	CASTLAGADNEQFF	TGTGCCAGCACGCTAGCGGGAGCCGACAATGAGCAGTTCTTC
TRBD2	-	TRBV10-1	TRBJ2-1	CASSEGLAGAGEQFF	TGCGCCAGCAGTGAGGGACTAGCGGGAGCTGGTGAGCAGTTCTTC
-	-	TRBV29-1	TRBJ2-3	CSVGETFRDTQYF	TGCAGCGTTGGAGAGACCTTCAGGGATACGCAGTATTTT
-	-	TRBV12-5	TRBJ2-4	CASGLVAPSPRFKNIQYF	TGTGCTAGTGGTTTGGTAGCCCCTTCTCCGCGTTTCAAAAACATTCAGTACTTC
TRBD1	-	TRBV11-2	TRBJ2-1	CASSLGQGTGEQFF	TGTGCCAGCAGCCTGGGACAGGGGACCGGTGAGCAGTTCTTC
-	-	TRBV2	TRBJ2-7	CASRRGVDYEQYF	TGTGCCAGCAGAAGGGGTGTGGACTACGAGCAGTACTTC
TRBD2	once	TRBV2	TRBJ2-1	CASSTIGAGVANEQFF	TGTGCCAGCAGTACCATTGGGGCGGGAGTGGCCAATGAGCAGTTCTTC
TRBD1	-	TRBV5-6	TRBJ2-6	CASSFGTGSAGANVLTF	TGTGCCAGCAGCTTCGGGACAGGGTCTGCTGGGGCCAACGTCCTGACTTTC
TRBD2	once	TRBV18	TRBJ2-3	CASSQAGSTDTQYF	TGTGCCAGCTCACAAGCGGGAAGCACAGATACGCAGTATTTT
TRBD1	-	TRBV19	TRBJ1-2	CASSRYGTAYGYTF	TGTGCCAGTAGTAGATACGGGACAGCCTATGGCTACACCTTC
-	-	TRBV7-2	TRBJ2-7	CASSSTGPASYEQYF	TGTGCCAGCAGCTCCACAGGTCCTGCCTCCTACGAGCAGTACTTC
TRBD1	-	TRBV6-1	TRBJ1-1	CASSGQGRTEAFF	TGTGCCAGCAGTGGACAGGGGAGGACTGAAGCTTTCTTT
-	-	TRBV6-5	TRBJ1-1	CASSYSGGTEAFF	TGTGCCAGCAGTTACTCCGGGGGGACTGAAGCTTTCTTT
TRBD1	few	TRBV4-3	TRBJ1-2	CASSQDGQGRRGYTF	TGCGCCAGCAGCCAAGATGGACAGGGGAGAAGGGGCTACACCTTC